This section outlines one T cell receptor beta chain sequence together with its context. Researchers sorted participants into cohorts using their self-reported clinical history. This entry belongs to a study of blood T cell repertoires in COVID-19. The CDR3 covers 17 residues. Looked up from germline, CDR1 is MDHEN and CDR2 is SYDVKM. Trimming took 6 bases from V and 1 from J; bases not matched to a gene: 11. Only in-frame clones appear in the TCRdb table, and some are missing; sequencing was by immunoSEQ multiplex PCR. The profile shows some 430,000 clones, 90% of them singletons. The source of this sequence is a man aged 18 to 30 who had recovered from COVID-19. Specimen: PBMCs or T cells enriched from blood (not recorded which). The chain recombines TRBV28 with TRBJ1-3; 8 bases map to TRBD1. CDR3 nucleotide sequence: TGTGCCAGCAGCCCCCCTGTGACAGGGGCTTCTGGAAACACCATATATTTT. Protein: CASSPPVTGASGNTIYF. The full variable domain, with the rest looked up from reference TRBV28 and TRBJ1-3, is DVKVTQSSRYLVKRTGEKVFLECVQDMDHENMFWYRQDPGLGLRLIYFSYDVKMKEKGDIPEGYSVSREKKERFSLILESASTNQTSMYLCASSPPVTGASGNTIYFGEGSWLTVV.